This TCR beta chain derives from a study of control samples from healthy donors and cancer patients. The table came from immunoSEQ multiplex PCR; TCRdb's copy has only in-frame clones and leaves some out. The sample holds 100,000 to 150,000 clones, about 91% seen once. The receptor's source is a man younger than 35 in good health. The specimen was blood.

The CDR3 loop reads CSVEGKETQYF. CDR3 in DNA: TGCAGCGTTGAGGGGAAAGAGACCCAGTACTTC. The genes are TRBV29-1 and TRBJ2-5; no firm D call. The CDR3 contains 11 residues. Per germline, CDR1 SQVTM and CDR2 ANQGSEA. The V end was cut by 3 bases, the J end by 3 bases, with 5 bases between. Looking up the rest from reference TRBV29-1 and TRBJ2-5 gives the full variable domain: SAVISQKPSRDICQRGTSLTIQCQVDSQVTMMFWYRQQPGQSLTLIATANQGSEATYESGFVIDKFPISRPNLTFSTLTVSNMSPEDSSIYLCSVEGKETQYFGPGTRLLVL.